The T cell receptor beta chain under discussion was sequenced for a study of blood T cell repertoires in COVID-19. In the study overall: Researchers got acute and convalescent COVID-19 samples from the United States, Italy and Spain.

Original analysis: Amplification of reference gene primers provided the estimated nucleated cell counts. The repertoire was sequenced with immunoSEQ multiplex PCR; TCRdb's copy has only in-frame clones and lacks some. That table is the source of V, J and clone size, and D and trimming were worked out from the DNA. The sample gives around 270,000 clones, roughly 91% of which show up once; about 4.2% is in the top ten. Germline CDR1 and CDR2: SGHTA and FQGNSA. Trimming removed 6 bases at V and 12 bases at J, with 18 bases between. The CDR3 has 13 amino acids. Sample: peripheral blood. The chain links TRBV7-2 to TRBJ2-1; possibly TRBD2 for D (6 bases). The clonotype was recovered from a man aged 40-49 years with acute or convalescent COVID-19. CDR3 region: CASRADLRGGQFF. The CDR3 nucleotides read TGTGCCAGCAGGGCGGACCTGCGGGGTGGGCAGTTCTTC.